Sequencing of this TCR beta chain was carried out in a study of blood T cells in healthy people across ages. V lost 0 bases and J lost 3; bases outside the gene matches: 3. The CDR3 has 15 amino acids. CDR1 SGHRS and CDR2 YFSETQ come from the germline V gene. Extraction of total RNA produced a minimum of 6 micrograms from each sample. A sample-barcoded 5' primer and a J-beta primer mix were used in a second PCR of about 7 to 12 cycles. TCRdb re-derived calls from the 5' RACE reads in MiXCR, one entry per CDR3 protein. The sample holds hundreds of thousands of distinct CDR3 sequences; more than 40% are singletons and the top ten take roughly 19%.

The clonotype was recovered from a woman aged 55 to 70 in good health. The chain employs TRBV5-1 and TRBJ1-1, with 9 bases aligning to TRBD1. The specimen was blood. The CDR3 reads CASSLVGQGYTEAFF. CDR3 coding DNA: TGCGCCAGCAGCTTGGTGGGACAGGGATACACTGAAGCTTTCTTT.